Detailed here is one T cell receptor (beta chain). What it binds is not known. This entry is derived from a study of cytomegalovirus exposure and HLA in healthy donors. Across the whole study: Unique TCR beta sequences numbering approximately 100 million came from approximately 180 million T cells in an earlier analysis. Study-wide results and limits: Later analysis suggested links between common viral pathogens and several top significant clusters. For TCR beta chains, V- and J-gene trimming was later linked to a missense DCLRE1C variant.

The PCR made use of 60 Vbeta and 13 Jbeta primers. The data were produced by immunoSEQ multiplex PCR, yet TCRdb's version contains in-frame clones alone and is incomplete. The table records approximately 170,000 clones, 68% of them present only once. Donors were nominally healthy when sampled, though unrecorded immune exposures were likely. The sample taken for sequencing was PBMCs. This TCR came from a woman aged 40 to 50 in good health and CMV-seropositive.

As DNA, the CDR3 is TGTGCCAGCAGCTTGGTAACAGGCCCAGAGACAGATACGCAGTATTTT. Residues: CASSLVTGPETDTQYF. The rearrangement joins TRBV5-6 to TRBJ2-3; D perhaps matches TRBD1 (5 bases). Germline assignment: CDR1 SGHDT and CDR2 YYEEEE. The CDR3 loop spans 16 amino acids. The ends were cut back, 0 bases at V and 3 bases at J, with 14 bases in the middle.